The source of this T cell receptor (beta chain) is a study of CD4 T cells in relation to SARS-CoV-2 and coronaviruses. About the research overall: ViraFEST: approximately 10-day antigen culture of PBMCs, then TCR beta CDR3 sequencing. Broader study findings: No crossreactivity against non-spike viral proteins was tested here. Compared with monoreactive clones, crossreactive clones showed significantly weaker SARS-CoV-2 expansion.

This clone was picked up one time. Its antigen is not identified. J gave up 7 bases and V 7 bases, and 11 bases lay outside the gene matches. The CDR3 length is 15 residues. Germline V lookup: CDR1 MNHEY, CDR2 SMNVEV (reference sequence). The unexposed donors gave CD4+ T cells in about 2010-2018, prior to COVID-19. The cells were cultured for less than twelve days before CD4+ T cells were isolated. TCRdb's table, derived via immunoSEQ multiplex PCR, lists solely in-frame clones and lacks some. This table has roughly 21,000 clones, 65% to 85% appearing once. The TCR comes from a human donor in good health. Sequences were obtained from CD4+ T cells from PBMCs, cultured in vitro. The gene calls are TRBV27 and TRBJ2-1; 9 positions agree with TRBD1. As DNA, the CDR3 is TGTGCCAGCACCTCCGGGACAGGGATGTTTAATGAGCAGTTCTTC. Translation: CASTSGTGMFNEQFF.